The T cell receptor (beta chain) under discussion was sequenced for a study of T cell changes during pregnancy in multiple sclerosis. This CDR3 has 14 amino acids. V lost 3 bases, J lost 6 bases, and 5 bases stayed unmatched. Germline CDR1 is MDHEN and CDR2 is SYDVKM. Produced via immunoSEQ multiplex PCR; TCRdb's table is partial and in-frame only. The sample holds about 33,000 clones; 85% to 95% are singletons and the top ten take over 0.95%. Sequenced material: PBMCs (not recorded whether the cells were cultured). This chain connects TRBV28 to TRBJ2-4, with 7 bases identical to TRBD1. The TCR was taken from a female donor with multiple sclerosis, enrolled in a pregnancy study. CDR3 coding DNA: TGTGCCAGCAGTTTGAGACAGGGTGGAAACATTCAGTACTTC. Translation: CASSLRQGGNIQYF.